Presented here are 11 T cell receptor beta chains from one specimen sequenced in a study of immune cell composition in non-small cell lung cancer. TCRdb's table, derived via immunoSEQ multiplex PCR, lists solely in-frame clones and lacks some. The repertoire includes over 4,500 clones, roughly 80% of them detected once, and roughly a fifth sits in the top ten. The material sequenced was lung tumor tissue. The origin of the receptors is a human donor with non-small cell lung cancer.

This chain links TRBV5-1 with TRBJ2-5; D call uncertain. Germline V gives CDR1 SGHRS, CDR2 YFSETQ. The CDR3 is 13 amino acids. Trimming pared 0 bases from V and 1 base from J, leaving 4 bases between. In DNA, the CDR3 is TGCGCCAGCAGCTTGGCCTCCCAAGAGACCCAGTACTTC. This encodes CASSLASQETQYF. The complete variable domain, with remaining parts taken from reference TRBV5-1 and TRBJ2-5, reads KAGVTQTPRYLIKTRGQQVTLSCSPISGHRSVSWYQQTPGQGLQFLFEYFSETQRNKGNFPGRFSGRQFSNSRSEMNVSTLELGDSALYLCASSLASQETQYFGPGTRLLVL.

The V and J genes are TRBV7-8 and TRBJ2-5; perhaps TRBD1 as D (6 bases). V was shortened by 1 base and J by 1 base, with 13 bases between the two germline ends. Looked up from germline, CDR1 is SGHVS and CDR2 is FQNEAQ. CDR3 length: 16 residues. DNA of the CDR3: TGTGCCAGCAGCTTAGATGTGGGGGCGGGCCAAGAGACCCAGTACTTC. Translating it yields CASSLDVGAGQETQYF.

CDR3 residues: CASRSRLAGDNEQFF. CDR3 DNA sequence: TGTGCCAGCAGATCCAGACTAGCGGGGGACAATGAGCAGTTCTTC. This sequence joins TRBV6-1 and TRBJ2-1; 12 bases align to TRBD2. The CDR3 contains 15 residues. V was clipped by 6 bases and J by 5 bases; unmatched bases: 5. Germline CDR1 MNHNS, CDR2 SASEGT.

The sample holds one count of this clone. V is TRBV11-2 and J is TRBJ2-7; 7 bases map to TRBD1. Germline values: CDR1 SGHAT, CDR2 FQNNGV. Trimming removed 5 bases from V and 4 bases from J; junction bases left unmatched: 8. The CDR3 extends over 14 amino acids. In DNA form, the CDR3 reads TGTGCCAGCAGCCAGGGGGACGGACAATACGAGCAGTACTTC. It codes for CASSQGDGQYEQYF.

The chain couples TRBV5-4 to TRBJ1-1, with 7 bases identical to TRBD1. V lost 0 bases and J lost 4; bases outside the gene matches: 6. The germline V gene has CDR1 SGHNT and CDR2 YYREEE (reference sequence). This CDR3 contains 15 residues. The CDR3 protein is CASSLGQGGITEAFF. The DNA for the CDR3 is TGTGCCAGCAGCTTGGGACAGGGCGGGATCACTGAAGCTTTCTTT. The full variable domain, in which reference TRBV5-4 and TRBJ1-1 provide the parts outside the CDR3, is ETGVTQSPTHLIKTRGQQVTLRCSSQSGHNTVSWYQQALGQGPQFIFQYYREEENGRGNFPPRFSGLQFPNYSSELNVNALELDDSALYLCASSLGQGGITEAFFGQGTRLTVV.

The V call is TRBV5-1, the J call TRBJ2-4; perhaps TRBD1 as D (5 bases). V lost 2 bases and J lost 4, with 7 bases in between. This CDR3 has 13 amino acids. Germline loops: CDR1 SGHRS, CDR2 YFSETQ. CDR3: CASSFDSKNIQYF. The CDR3 coding sequence is TGCGCCAGCAGCTTCGACAGTAAAAACATTCAGTACTTC.

The CDR3 bases are TGTGCCAGCAGCCCGGACAGACAAGAGACCCAGTACTTC. It encodes CASSPDRQETQYF. The chain has TRBV7-8 and TRBJ2-5, with D maybe TRBD1 (6 bases). The CDR3 length is 13 residues. V lost 5 bases and J lost 2, with 9 bases in between. Germline V gene data show CDR1 as SGHVS and CDR2 as FQNEAQ. The full variable domain, rest sourced from reference TRBV7-8 and TRBJ2-5, is GAGVSQSPRYKVAKRGQDVALRCDPISGHVSLFWYQQALGQGPEFLTYFQNEAQLDKSGLPSDRFFAERPEGSVSTLKIQRTQQEDSAVYLCASSPDRQETQYFGPGTRLLVL.

This chain connects TRBV19 to TRBJ1-6; no firm D call. The CDR3 totals 13 residues. With 4 bases removed from V and 9 bases from J, the gap between germline ends came to 10 bases. Germline assignment: CDR1 LNHDA and CDR2 SQIVND (reference sequence). This CDR3 reads CASSRQDGSPLHF. The CDR3, as DNA: TGTGCCAGTAGTAGGCAGGATGGTTCACCCCTCCACTTT. Looking up the rest from reference TRBV19 and TRBJ1-6 gives the full variable domain: DGGITQSPKYLFRKEGQNVTLSCEQNLNHDAMYWYRQDPGQGLRLIYYSQIVNDFQKGDIAEGYSVSREKKESFPLTVTSAQKNPTAFYLCASSRQDGSPLHFGNGTRLTVT.

J is TRBJ2-7 and V is TRBV28; D gene unclear. The CDR3 is 12 residues long. The V gene's germline CDR1 is MDHEN and CDR2 SYDVKM. The ends were cut back, 4 bases at V and 2 bases at J, with 6 bases in the middle. The CDR3 region is CASSSSTYEQYF. CDR3 in DNA: TGTGCCAGCAGTTCATCTACCTACGAGCAGTACTTC.

This chain uses TRBV2 with TRBJ2-5; 8 positions agree with TRBD1. CDR3 length: 14 amino acids. Germline values: CDR1 SNHLY, CDR2 FYNNEI. V lost 4 bases, J lost 1 base, and 2 bases stayed unmatched. CDR3 nucleotide sequence: TGTGCCAGCAGTGGAGACAGGGGCCAAGAGACCCAGTACTTC. Encoded protein: CASSGDRGQETQYF.

V usage is TRBV7-9 and J usage is TRBJ2-7, with 7 positions matching TRBD1. The CDR3 totals 14 residues. V shed 4 bases and J 7 bases; nucleotides not matched to a gene: 10. Germline V gives CDR1 SEHNR, CDR2 FQNEAQ (reference sequence). The CDR3 coding sequence is TGTGCCAGCAGCTGGACAGGTAGTTTGGGGGAGCAGTACTTC. Protein product: CASSWTGSLGEQYF.